This T cell receptor beta chain was profiled in a study of T cell changes during pregnancy in multiple sclerosis. Generated by immunoSEQ multiplex PCR, the TCRdb table keeps only in-frame clones and is missing some. This table has about 40,000 clones, 80% to 95% appearing once. Per germline, CDR1 SGHVS and CDR2 FNYEAQ. The CDR3 is made up of 18 amino acids. Deletions cut 5 bases from V and 0 bases from J, with 17 bases between. This sequence joins TRBV7-6 and TRBJ2-6, with D perhaps TRBD2 (6 bases). This TCR was sampled from a female donor with multiple sclerosis, enrolled in a pregnancy study. Material: CD8+ T cells from peripheral blood mononuclear cells, obtained in the first trimester of pregnancy. The CDR3 protein is CASSPNGLPGSGANVLTF. For the CDR3, the DNA is TGTGCCAGCAGCCCTAATGGACTACCGGGCTCTGGGGCCAACGTCCTGACTTTC.